This T cell receptor beta chain was found in a study of regulatory T cells in long-lasting Graves disease (dated by TCRdb to the early 2020s). The study in broad terms: In the newly diagnosed Graves' disease group, patients had been taking antithyroid drugs for less than 3 months. This study used TCR sequencing and RNA sequencing of peripheral blood to compare persistent Graves' disease patients against newly diagnosed Graves' disease patients. The study was conducted in China and was registered as a clinical trial. A total of roughly 35 samples were covered by TCR sequencing, comprising some 13 persistent and around 20 newly diagnosed Graves' disease patients.

Study-level results and caveats: Sequencing and analysis were restricted to the TCR beta chain. The authors noted that the small sample size was a limitation that may lower accuracy. Compared with newly diagnosed patients, persistent Graves' disease patients had lower TCR Shannon entropy and fewer highly expanded clones, which suggests clonal expansion. The study examined only peripheral blood because the primary lesion, thyroid tissue, could not be accessed. More public clonotypes were shared among persistent patients (under 3,000) than among newly diagnosed patients (966).

This clonotype was found many times. What this receptor recognizes is not known. No quality values exist for individual bases; no much larger clone is one base distant. The library was generated by multiplex PCR. The data were produced on an Illumina HiSeq 4000. To build TCR beta libraries, CDR3 regions were amplified by Arm-PCR using iRepertoire HTBI primers. PCR products were gel purified before sequencing. Under the source paper's analysis protocol: Gene usage analysis of CDR3 amino acid clonotypes relied on the 60 or so TRBV and 14 TRBJ segments identified across samples. COPE and FqMerger were used to merge the filtered high-quality paired reads into contigs. BLAST was used to align contigs to IMGT TRBV, TRBD and TRBJ reference genes, with CDR3 defined following IMGT. Any clonotype with a frequency above 0.1% was classified as a highly expanded clone. Shannon entropy was used to measure repertoire diversity, and the Gini coefficient was used to measure V-J evenness. Clonotypes shared by more than one individual were considered public. Through fastp at Q25 and MiXCR, TCRdb rebuilt clones from the public reads, retaining in-frame beta chains. A single entry per CDR3 protein holds the most common genes and DNA from its merged rows. TCRdb's processing, not the authors' own work, is the source of the V and J calls. The sample table shows about 380,000 distinct CDR3 sequences, and about 14% are seen once. Together, the top ten hold about 24% of the sample.

The sample's time point label is to be understood as: newly diagnosed GD, antithyroid drugs for less than 3 months. For both TCR sequencing and RNA sequencing, RNA was extracted from PBMCs using TRIzol. The diagnosis of Graves' disease was made according to American Thyroid Association guidelines. Patients were recruited from an endocrinology department in Xi'an, China. From each patient, around 9.3 milliliters of peripheral blood was collected into an EDTA anticoagulant tube. Ficoll Paque Plus density gradient separation was used to isolate PBMCs, and no additional T cell sorting was done. An Agilent 2100 Bioanalyzer and agarose gel were used to assess RNA quality, and a NanoDrop 2000 was used to measure RNA concentration. The sequences come from peripheral blood mononuclear cells (PBMCs), collected at new diagnosis, from a patient treated with antithyroid drugs. This receptor was taken from a female donor with Graves disease.

This receptor has the CDR3 CASSEDRGNYGYTF. The bases read TGTGCCAGCAGTGAAGACAGGGGCAACTATGGCTACACCTTC. The chain is assembled from TRBV2 and TRBJ1-2; 7 bases in between match TRBD1. CDR1 is given as SNHLY and CDR2 as FYNNEI, both from the germline V gene. Including the terminal cysteine and phenylalanine, the CDR3 comprises 14 residues. Here the CDR3 DNA is all that survives: 42 bases in frame from base 1. Relative to germline, V is missing 1 base and J is missing 2 bases, with 1 base of the junction outside any gene match.